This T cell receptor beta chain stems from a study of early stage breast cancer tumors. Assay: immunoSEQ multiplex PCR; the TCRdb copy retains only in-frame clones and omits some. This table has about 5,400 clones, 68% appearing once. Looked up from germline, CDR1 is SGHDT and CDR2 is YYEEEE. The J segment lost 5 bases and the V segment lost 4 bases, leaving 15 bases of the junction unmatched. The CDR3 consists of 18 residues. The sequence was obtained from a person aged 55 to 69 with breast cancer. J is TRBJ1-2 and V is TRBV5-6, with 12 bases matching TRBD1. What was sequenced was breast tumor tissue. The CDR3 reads CASSAAGTGGQVEYGYTF. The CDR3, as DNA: TGTGCCAGCAGCGCAGCCGGGACAGGGGGCCAAGTAGAATATGGCTACACCTTC.